These T cell receptor beta chains were read from a single sample in a study of blood T cell repertoires in COVID-19. The data were produced by immunoSEQ multiplex PCR, yet TCRdb's version contains in-frame clones alone and is incomplete. The sample lists more than 110,000 clones, approximately 87% seen once, with more than 40% in the top ten. Sequences were obtained from peripheral blood. The receptors originated from a human donor in a cohort sampled during active COVID-19. Each CDR3 is given without its conserved first and last residue.

J gene	V gene	CDR3 protein
TRBJ1-2	TRBV13	ASSSRQGRYGYT
TRBJ1-1	TRBV2	ASRGGSTVTEAF
TRBJ1-3	TRBV7-9	ASSLPFSGNTIY
TRBJ2-2	TRBV7-8	ASSSGTATGELF
TRBJ1-2	TRBV5-4	ASSSDTANYGYT
TRBJ1-1	TRBV7-2	ASSLASGRTEAF
TRBJ2-3	TRBV3-1/TRBV3-2	ASSQFASRTDTQY
TRBJ2-5	TRBV18	ASSPQSQETQY
TRBJ1-1	TRBV10-3	AISDVLRGGSRNTEAF
TRBJ2-1	TRBV7-2	ASSFGRGRDEQF
TRBJ2-1	TRBV7-7	ASSLGTDNEQF
TRBJ2-2	TRBV11-2	ASSPKNTGELF
TRBJ1-2	TRBV18	ASSQTRPGSPDKRT
TRBJ1-1	TRBV5-1	ASSLAGPGYTEAF
TRBJ2-5	TRBV5-4	ASASGRSQETQY
TRBJ1-2	TRBV6-2/TRBV6-3	ASSYSRSRPFANYGYT
TRBJ1-1	TRBV6-2/TRBV6-3	ASSLFRGTEAF
TRBJ1-2	TRBV12-3/TRBV12-4	ASRQQGTGGYT
TRBJ2-1	TRBV7-9	ASSLIGTSGRARNEQF
TRBJ1-4	TRBV6-5	ASRIGGGLYEKLF
TRBJ2-3	TRBV7-6	ASSSRLAGDTQY
TRBJ1-1	TRBV27	ASSPGGGINTEAF
TRBJ2-2	TRBV10-1	ASSEGTGETGELF
TRBJ2-5	TRBV12-5	ASGRDTSMVWTQY
TRBJ2-7	TRBV5-4	ASSSAGSYEQY
TRBJ2-2	TRBV27	ASIHRVGSENTGELF
TRBJ1-1	TRBV11-3	ASSLDPRAEAF
TRBJ1-2	TRBV6-5	ASSRTGNGYT
TRBJ1-2	TRBV18	ASSRGTDNYGYT
TRBJ2-2	TRBV19	ASREEYRIGELF
TRBJ1-1	TRBV4-2	ASSQQKTGLAF